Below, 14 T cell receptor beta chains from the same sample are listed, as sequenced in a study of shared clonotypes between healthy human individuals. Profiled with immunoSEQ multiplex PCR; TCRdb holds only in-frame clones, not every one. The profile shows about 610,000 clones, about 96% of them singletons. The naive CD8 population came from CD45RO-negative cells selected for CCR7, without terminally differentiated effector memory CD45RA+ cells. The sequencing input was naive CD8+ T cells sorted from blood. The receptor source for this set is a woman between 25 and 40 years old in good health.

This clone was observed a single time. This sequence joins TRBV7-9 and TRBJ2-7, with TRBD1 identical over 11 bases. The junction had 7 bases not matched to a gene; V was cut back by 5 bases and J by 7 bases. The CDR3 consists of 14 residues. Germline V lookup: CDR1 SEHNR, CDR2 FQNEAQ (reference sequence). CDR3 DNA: TGTGCCAGCAGCCCCGGACAGGGGGCAGGAGAGCAGTACTTC. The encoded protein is CASSPGQGAGEQYF.

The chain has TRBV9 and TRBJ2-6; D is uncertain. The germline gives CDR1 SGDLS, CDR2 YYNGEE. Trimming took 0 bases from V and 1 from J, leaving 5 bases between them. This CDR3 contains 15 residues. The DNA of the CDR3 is TGTGCCAGCAGCGTAGTGGGTTCTGGGGCCAACGTCCTGACTTTC. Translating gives CASSVVGSGANVLTF.

The CDR3 coding sequence is TGTGCCAGTACCCCTAAATGGTTGCGGGAGTCTGGTGAGCAGTTCTTC. Its protein product is CASTPKWLRESGEQFF. The rearrangement joins TRBV19 to TRBJ2-1; 7 nucleotides match TRBD2. There are 16 residues in the CDR3. V lost 7 bases and J lost 9; bases outside the gene matches: 18. Germline V gene sequence: CDR1 LNHDA, CDR2 SQIVND (reference sequence).

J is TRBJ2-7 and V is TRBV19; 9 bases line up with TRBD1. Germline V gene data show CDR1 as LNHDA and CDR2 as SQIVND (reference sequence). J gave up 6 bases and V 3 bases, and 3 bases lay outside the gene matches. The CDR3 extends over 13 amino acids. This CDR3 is CASSIGQGIEQYF. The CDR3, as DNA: TGTGCCAGTAGTATTGGACAGGGGATCGAGCAGTACTTC.

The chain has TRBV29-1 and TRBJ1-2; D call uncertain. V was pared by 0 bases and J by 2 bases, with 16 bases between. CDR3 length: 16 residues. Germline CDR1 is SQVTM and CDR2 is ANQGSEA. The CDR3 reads CSVEDGGGRGNYGYTF. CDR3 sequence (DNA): TGCAGCGTTGAAGACGGAGGTGGCAGAGGGAACTATGGCTACACCTTC.

The CDR3 reads CASKDSLYQPQHF. The DNA of the CDR3 is TGCGCCAGCAAGGACAGCCTCTATCAGCCCCAGCATTTT. The chain joins TRBV10-2 to TRBJ1-5; maybe TRBD1 (6 bases). The CDR3 runs 13 residues. Trimming removed 7 bases at V and 5 bases at J, with 12 bases between. In germline, CDR1 is WSHSY, CDR2 SAAADI.

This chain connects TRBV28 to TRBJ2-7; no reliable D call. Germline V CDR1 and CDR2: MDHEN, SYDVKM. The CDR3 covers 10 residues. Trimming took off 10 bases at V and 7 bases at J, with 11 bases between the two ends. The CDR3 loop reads CATLSREQYF. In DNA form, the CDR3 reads TGTGCCACCCTGTCGCGGGAGCAGTACTTC.

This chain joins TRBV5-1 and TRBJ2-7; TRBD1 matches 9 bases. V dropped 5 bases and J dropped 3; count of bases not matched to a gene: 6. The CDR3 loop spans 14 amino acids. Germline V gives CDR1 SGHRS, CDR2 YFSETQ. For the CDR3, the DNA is TGCGCCAGCAGACCCGGGACAGGGTTCTACGAGCAGTACTTC. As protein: CASRPGTGFYEQYF. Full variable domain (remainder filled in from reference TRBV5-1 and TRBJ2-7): KAGVTQTPRYLIKTRGQQVTLSCSPISGHRSVSWYQQTPGQGLQFLFEYFSETQRNKGNFPGRFSGRQFSNSRSEMNVSTLELGDSALYLCASRPGTGFYEQYFGPGTRLTVT.

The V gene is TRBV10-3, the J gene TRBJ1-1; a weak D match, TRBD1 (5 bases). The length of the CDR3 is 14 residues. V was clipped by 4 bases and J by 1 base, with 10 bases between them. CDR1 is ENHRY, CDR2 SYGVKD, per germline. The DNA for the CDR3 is TGTGCCATCAGTGCTGGGGCTTCGAACACTGAAGCTTTCTTT. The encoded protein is CAISAGASNTEAFF.

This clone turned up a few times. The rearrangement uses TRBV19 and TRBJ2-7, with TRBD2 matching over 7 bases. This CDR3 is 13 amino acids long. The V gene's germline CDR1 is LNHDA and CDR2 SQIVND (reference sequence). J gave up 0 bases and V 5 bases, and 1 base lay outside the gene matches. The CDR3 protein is CASSRGDSYEQYF. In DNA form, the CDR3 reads TGTGCCAGTAGTCGGGGGGACTCCTACGAGCAGTACTTC.

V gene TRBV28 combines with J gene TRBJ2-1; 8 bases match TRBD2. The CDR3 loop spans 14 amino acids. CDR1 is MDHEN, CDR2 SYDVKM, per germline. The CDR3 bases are TGTGCAATAAAAAGCGGGAGCTCCTACAATGAGCAGTTCTTC. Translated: CAIKSGSSYNEQFF.

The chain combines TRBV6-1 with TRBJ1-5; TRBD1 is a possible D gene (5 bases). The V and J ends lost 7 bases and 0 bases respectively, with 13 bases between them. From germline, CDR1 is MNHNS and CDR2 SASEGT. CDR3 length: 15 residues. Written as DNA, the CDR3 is TGTGCCAGCACCCCGACAGTGTATAGCAATCAGCCCCAGCATTTT. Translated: CASTPTVYSNQPQHF.

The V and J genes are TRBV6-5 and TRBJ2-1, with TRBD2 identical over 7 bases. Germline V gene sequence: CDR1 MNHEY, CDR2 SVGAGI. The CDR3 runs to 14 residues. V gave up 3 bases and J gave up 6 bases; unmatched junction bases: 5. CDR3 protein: CASSYGVAGNEQFF. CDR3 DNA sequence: TGTGCCAGCAGTTATGGGGTAGCGGGCAATGAGCAGTTCTTC.

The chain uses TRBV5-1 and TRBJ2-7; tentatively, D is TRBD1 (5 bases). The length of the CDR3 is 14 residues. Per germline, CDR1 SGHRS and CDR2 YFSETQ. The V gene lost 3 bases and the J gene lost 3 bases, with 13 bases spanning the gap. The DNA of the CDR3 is TGCGCCAGCAGCTCCAGGACACGGAGCTACGAGCAGTACTTC. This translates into CASSSRTRSYEQYF.